One and the same sample provided the 7 T cell receptor beta chains below, sequenced in a study of T cell responses to AZD1222 COVID-19 vaccine. TCRdb's copy holds only in-frame clones and misses some; the assay was immunoSEQ multiplex PCR. Here the sample spans 100,000 or so clones, less than 90% being singletons. Here the sequenced sample was peripheral blood, taken on day 0 of AZD1222 vaccination. Source of these receptors: an adult in good health.

The V gene is TRBV29-1, the J gene TRBJ2-5; the match to TRBD2 covers 7 bases. Trimming removed 5 bases from V and 5 bases from J; junction bases left unmatched: 11. Germline V CDR1 and CDR2: SQVTM, ANQGSEA. This CDR3 is built from 14 residues. CDR3 sequence reads: CSVTFLGGGETQYF. CDR3 bases: TGCAGCGTTACGTTCCTCGGGGGAGGGGAGACCCAGTACTTC.

The rearrangement links TRBV7-2 to TRBJ2-7; D is undetermined. The V gene lost 1 base and the J gene lost 8 bases, with 6 bases spanning the gap. This CDR3 region has 11 residues. The V gene's germline CDR1 is SGHTA and CDR2 FQGNSA. CDR3 DNA sequence: TGTGCCAGCAGCTTAGTCGAAAAGCAGTACTTC. This sequence encodes CASSLVEKQYF.

This rearrangement joins TRBV7-2 to TRBJ1-2; D gene uncertain. This CDR3 spans 15 amino acids. Germline V gives CDR1 SGHTA, CDR2 FQGNSA. V lost 2 bases and J 0 bases, leaving 10 bases between the germline ends. The CDR3 coding sequence is TGTGCCAGCAGCTTATATCCAGCGTCTAACTATGGCTACACCTTC. It is translated as CASSLYPASNYGYTF. The whole variable domain, filled in from reference TRBV7-2 and TRBJ1-2, reads GAGVSQSPSNKVTEKGKDVELRCDPISGHTALYWYRQSLGQGLEFLIYFQGNSAPDKSGLPSDRFSAERTGGSVSTLTIQRTQQEDSAVYLCASSLYPASNYGYTFGSGTRLTVV.

The chain recombines TRBV19 with TRBJ1-5, with 9 bases lining up with TRBD1. V trimming: 5 bases; J trimming: 7 bases; junction bases outside the gene matches: 6. Germline V gene data show CDR1 as LNHDA and CDR2 as SQIVND (reference sequence). The CDR3 length is 14 residues. The CDR3 region has the DNA TGTGCCAGTAGTCCCCGGACAGGGGTGCAGCCCCAGCATTTT. Its protein product is CASSPRTGVQPQHF.

The chain links TRBV12-2 to TRBJ1-3; the listed D gene, TRBD1, was not tested against the DNA. TRBV12-2 is annotated as a pseudogene. This CDR3 contains 16 residues. The CDR3 spells CASRLNRGLFGNTIYF. The CDR3 DNA follows: TGTGCAAGTCGCTTGAACAGGGGGCTGTTTGGAAACACCATATATTTT.

The J gene is TRBJ2-7, the V gene TRBV3-1 (or the pseudogene TRBV3-2); tentative D call: TRBD1 (6 bases). The ends were cut back, 2 bases at V and 9 bases at J, with 14 bases in the middle. CDR3 length equals 13 residues. Looked up from germline, CDR1 is LGHDT and CDR2 is YNNKEL (reference sequence). The CDR3 DNA sequence: TGTGCCAGCAGCCAAAAAAGAGGCAGGGGGCAGTACTTC. The encoded protein is CASSQKRGRGQYF.

The V call is TRBV6-1, the J call TRBJ1-5; D possibly corresponds to TRBD1 (6 bases). CDR3 size: 15 residues. V was pared by 0 bases and J by 6 bases, with 12 bases between. Per the germline V gene, CDR1 is MNHNS and CDR2 is SASEGT. CDR3 sequence: CASSEATQGGQPQHF. The DNA of the CDR3 is TGTGCCAGCAGTGAAGCGACACAGGGAGGTCAGCCCCAGCATTTT.